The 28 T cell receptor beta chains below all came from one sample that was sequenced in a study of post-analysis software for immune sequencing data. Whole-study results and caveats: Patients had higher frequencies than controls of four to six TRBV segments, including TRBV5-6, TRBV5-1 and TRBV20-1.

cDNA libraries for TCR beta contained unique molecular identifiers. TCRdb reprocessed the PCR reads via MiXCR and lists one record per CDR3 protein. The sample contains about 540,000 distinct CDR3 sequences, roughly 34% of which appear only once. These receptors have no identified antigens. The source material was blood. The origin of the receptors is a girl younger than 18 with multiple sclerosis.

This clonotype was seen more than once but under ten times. The CDR3 bases are TGCGCCAGCAATACTAGACAGGGATACAATGAGCAGTTCTTC. Translating it yields CASNTRQGYNEQFF. The chain couples TRBV5-1 to TRBJ2-1, with 7 bases aligning to TRBD1. The junction had 7 bases not matched to a gene; V was cut back by 6 bases and J by 4 bases. Germline V gives CDR1 SGHRS, CDR2 YFSETQ. The CDR3 runs to 14 residues.

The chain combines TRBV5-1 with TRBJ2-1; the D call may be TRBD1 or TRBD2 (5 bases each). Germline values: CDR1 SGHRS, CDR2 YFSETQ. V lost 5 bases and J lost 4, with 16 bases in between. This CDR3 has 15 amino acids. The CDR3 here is CASSPGAGRYNEQFF. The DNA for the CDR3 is TGCGCCAGCAGTCCCGGGGCAGGGCGGTACAATGAGCAGTTCTTC. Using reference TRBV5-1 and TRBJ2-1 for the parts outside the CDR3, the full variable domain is KAGVTQTPRYLIKTRGQQVTLSCSPISGHRSVSWYQQTPGQGLQFLFEYFSETQRNKGNFPGRFSGRQFSNSRSEMNVSTLELGDSALYLCASSPGAGRYNEQFFGPGTRLTVL.

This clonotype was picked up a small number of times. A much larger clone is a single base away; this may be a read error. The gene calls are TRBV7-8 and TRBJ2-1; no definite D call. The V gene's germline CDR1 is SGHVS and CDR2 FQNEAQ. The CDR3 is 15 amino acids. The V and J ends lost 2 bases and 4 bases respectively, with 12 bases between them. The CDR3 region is CASSLILVVYNEQFF. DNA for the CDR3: TGTGCCAGCAGCTTAATATTGGTGGTTTACAATGAGCAGTTCTTC.

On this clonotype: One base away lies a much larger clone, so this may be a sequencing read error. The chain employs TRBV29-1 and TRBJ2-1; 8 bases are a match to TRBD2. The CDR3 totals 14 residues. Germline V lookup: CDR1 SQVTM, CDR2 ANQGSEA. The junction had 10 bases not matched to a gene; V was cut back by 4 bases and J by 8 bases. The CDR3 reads CSVGPRLAKDEQFF. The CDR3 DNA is TGCAGCGTTGGCCCCAGACTAGCGAAGGATGAGCAGTTCTTC.

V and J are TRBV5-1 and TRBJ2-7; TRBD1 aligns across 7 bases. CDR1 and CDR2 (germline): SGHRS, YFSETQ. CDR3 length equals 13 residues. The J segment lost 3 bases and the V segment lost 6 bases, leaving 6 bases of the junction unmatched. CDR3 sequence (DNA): TGCGCCAGCACCCCGGGACAGAACTACGAGCAGTACTTC. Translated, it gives CASTPGQNYEQYF.

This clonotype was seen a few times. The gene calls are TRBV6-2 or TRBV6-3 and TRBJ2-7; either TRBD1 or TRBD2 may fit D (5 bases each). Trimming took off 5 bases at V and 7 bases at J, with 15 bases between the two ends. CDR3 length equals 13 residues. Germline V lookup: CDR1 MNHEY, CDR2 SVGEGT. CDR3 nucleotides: TGTGCCAGCAGTCCGACACAATGGGGGGAGCAGTACTTC. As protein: CASSPTQWGEQYF.

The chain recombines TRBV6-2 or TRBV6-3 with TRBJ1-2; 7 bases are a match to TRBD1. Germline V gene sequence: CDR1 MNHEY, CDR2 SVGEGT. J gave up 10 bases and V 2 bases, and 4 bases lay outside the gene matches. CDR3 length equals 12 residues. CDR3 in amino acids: CASSYDRDDYTF. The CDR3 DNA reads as TGTGCCAGCAGTTACGACAGGGACGACTACACCTTC.

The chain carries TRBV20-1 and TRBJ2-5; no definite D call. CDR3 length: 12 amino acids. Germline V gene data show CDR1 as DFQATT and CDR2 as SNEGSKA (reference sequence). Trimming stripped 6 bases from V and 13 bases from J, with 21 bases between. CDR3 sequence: CSASPVPSVLYF. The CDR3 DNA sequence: TGCAGTGCCTCCCCCGTCCCTAGTGTTCTGTACTTC.

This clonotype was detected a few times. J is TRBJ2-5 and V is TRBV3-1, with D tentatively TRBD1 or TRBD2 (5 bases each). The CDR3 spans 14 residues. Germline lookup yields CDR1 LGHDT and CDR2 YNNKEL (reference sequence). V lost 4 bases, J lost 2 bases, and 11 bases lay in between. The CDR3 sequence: CASSPRDDQETQYF. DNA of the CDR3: TGTGCCAGCAGCCCCCGGGACGATCAAGAGACCCAGTACTTC.

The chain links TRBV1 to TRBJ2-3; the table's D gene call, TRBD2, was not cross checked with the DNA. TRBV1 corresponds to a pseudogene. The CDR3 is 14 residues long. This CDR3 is CTSSPSLSTDTQYF. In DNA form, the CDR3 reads TGCACCAGCAGTCCTAGCCTGAGCACAGATACGCAGTATTTT.

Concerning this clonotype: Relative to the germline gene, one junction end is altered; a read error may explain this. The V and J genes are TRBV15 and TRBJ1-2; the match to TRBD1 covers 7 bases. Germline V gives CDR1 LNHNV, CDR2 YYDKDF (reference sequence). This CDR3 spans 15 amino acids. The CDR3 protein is CATSMKTGPNDGYTF. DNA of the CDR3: TGTGCCACCAGCATGAAGACAGGGCCTAACGATGGCTACACCTTC.

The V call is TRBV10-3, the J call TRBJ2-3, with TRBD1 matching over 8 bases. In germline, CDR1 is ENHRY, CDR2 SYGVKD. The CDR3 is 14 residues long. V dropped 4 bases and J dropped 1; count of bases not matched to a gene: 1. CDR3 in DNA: TGTGCCATCAGTGTGGACAGGGGCACAGATACGCAGTATTTT. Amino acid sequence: CAISVDRGTDTQYF.

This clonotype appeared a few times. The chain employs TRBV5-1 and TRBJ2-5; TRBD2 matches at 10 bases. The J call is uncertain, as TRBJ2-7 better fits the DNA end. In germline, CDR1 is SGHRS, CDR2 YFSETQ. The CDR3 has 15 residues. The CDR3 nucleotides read TGCGCCAGCAGCTTAGTCGGGACTAGCGATCCCGAGCAGTACTTC. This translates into CASSLVGTSDPEQYF.

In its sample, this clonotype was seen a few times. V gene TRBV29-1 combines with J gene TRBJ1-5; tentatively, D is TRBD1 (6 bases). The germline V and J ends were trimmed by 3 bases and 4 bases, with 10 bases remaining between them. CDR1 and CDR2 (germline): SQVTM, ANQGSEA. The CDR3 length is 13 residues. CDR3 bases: TGCAGCGTTGAGGACAGTGAGAATCAGCCCCAGCATTTT. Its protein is CSVEDSENQPQHF.

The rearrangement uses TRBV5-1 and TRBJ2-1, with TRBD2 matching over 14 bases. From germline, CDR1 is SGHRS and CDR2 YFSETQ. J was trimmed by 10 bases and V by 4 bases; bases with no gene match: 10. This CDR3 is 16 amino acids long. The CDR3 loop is CASSAATSGGAGEQFF. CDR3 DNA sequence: TGCGCCAGCAGCGCCGCGACTAGCGGGGGGGCCGGAGAGCAGTTCTTC.

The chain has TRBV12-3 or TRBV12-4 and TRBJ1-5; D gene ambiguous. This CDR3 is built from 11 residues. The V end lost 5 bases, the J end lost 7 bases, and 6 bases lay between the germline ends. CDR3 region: CASSMGQPQHF. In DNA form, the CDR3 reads TGTGCCAGCAGTATGGGCCAGCCCCAGCATTTT.

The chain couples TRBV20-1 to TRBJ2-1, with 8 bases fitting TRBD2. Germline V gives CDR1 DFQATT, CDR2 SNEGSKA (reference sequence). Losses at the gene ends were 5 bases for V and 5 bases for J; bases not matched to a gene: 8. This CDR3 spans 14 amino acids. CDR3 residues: CSAPSGGLNNEQFF. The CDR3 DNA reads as TGCAGTGCTCCCAGCGGGGGCCTCAACAATGAGCAGTTCTTC.

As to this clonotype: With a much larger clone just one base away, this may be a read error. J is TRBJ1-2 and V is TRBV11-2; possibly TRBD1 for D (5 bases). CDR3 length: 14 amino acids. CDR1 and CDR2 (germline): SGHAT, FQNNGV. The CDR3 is CTSSLGAGNYGYTF. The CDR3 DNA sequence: TGTACCAGCAGCTTAGGGGCGGGCAACTATGGCTACACCTTC.

Written as DNA, the CDR3 is TGTGCCAGCAGCGTAGACCCTAGCGGGGGCCTCAATGATGAGCAGTTCTTC. Translated, it gives CASSVDPSGGLNDEQFF. The rearrangement uses TRBV9 and TRBJ2-1; 10 bases align to TRBD2. V shed 0 bases and J 8 bases; nucleotides not matched to a gene: 11. Germline V gene lookup returns CDR1 SGDLS and CDR2 YYNGEE. The CDR3 totals 17 residues. Drawing the rest from reference TRBV9 and TRBJ2-1, the complete variable domain is DSGVTQTPKHLITATGQRVTLRCSPRSGDLSVYWYQQSLDQGLQFLIQYYNGEERAKGNILERFSAQQFPDLHSELNLSSLELGDSALYFCASSVDPSGGLNDEQFFGPGTRLTVL.

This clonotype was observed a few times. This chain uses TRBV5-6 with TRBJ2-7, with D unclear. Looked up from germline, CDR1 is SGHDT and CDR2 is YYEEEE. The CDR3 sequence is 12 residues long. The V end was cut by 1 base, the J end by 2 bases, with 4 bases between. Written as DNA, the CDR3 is TGTGCCAGCAGCTTGATGCCCTACGAGCAGTACTTC. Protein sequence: CASSLMPYEQYF.

CDR3 DNA: TGTGCCAGCAGTCTAGCGTCGAACACTGAAGCTTTCTTT. The encoded protein is CASSLASNTEAFF. V is TRBV2 and J is TRBJ1-1; no reliable D call. The CDR3 extends over 13 amino acids. Germline CDR1 SNHLY, CDR2 FYNNEI. V dropped 5 bases and J dropped 1 base, with 8 bases sitting between them.

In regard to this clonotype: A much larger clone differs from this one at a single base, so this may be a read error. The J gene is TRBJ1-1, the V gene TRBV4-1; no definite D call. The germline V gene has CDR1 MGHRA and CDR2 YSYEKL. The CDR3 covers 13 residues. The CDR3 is CAGSQARNTEAFF. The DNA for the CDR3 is TGCGCCGGCAGCCAAGCCCGGAACACTGAAGCTTTCTTT.

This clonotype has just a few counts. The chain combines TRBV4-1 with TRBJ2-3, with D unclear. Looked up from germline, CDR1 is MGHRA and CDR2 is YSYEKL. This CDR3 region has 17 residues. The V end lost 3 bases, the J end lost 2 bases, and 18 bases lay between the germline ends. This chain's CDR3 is CASSQDNPVGNTDTQYF. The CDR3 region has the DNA TGCGCCAGCAGCCAGGATAACCCCGTTGGGAACACAGATACGCAGTATTTT.

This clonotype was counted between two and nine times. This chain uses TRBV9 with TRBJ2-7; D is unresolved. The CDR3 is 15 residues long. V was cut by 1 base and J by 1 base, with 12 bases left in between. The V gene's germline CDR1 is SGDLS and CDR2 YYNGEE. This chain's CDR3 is CASSVTWQVSYEQYF. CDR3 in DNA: TGTGCCAGCAGCGTAACGTGGCAGGTTTCCTACGAGCAGTACTTC.

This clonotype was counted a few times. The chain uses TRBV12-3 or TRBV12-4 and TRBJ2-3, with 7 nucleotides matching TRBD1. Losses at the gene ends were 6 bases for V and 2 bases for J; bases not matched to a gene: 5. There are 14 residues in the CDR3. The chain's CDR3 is CASSRGGNTDTQYF. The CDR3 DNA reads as TGTGCCAGCAGCCGAGGGGGCAACACAGATACGCAGTATTTT.

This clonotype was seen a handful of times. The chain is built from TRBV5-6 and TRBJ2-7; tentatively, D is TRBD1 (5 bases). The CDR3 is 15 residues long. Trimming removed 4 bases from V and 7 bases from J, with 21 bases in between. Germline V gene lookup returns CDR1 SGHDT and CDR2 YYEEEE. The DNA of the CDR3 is TGTGCCAGCAGCCCCGGATGGGCAGGGATATGGGAGCAGTACTTC. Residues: CASSPGWAGIWEQYF.

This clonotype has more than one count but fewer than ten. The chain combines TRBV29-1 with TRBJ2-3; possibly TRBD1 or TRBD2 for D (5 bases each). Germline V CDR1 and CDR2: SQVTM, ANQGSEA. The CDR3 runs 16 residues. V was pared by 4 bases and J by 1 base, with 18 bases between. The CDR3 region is CSVGGPVQSGTDTQYF. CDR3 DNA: TGCAGCGTTGGGGGACCGGTCCAATCGGGCACAGATACGCAGTATTTT.

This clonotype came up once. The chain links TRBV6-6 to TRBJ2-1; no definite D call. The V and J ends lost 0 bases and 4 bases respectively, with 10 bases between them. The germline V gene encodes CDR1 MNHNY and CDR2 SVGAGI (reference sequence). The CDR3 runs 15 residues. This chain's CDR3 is CASSYSKDLYNEQFF. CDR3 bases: TGTGCCAGCAGTTACTCCAAGGACCTATACAATGAGCAGTTCTTC.